This paragraph reports one TCR beta chain. Germline V gives CDR1 ENHRY, CDR2 SYGVKD. Trimming stripped 7 bases from V and 10 bases from J, with 13 bases between. CDR3 length: 11 amino acids. The data derive from a study of blood T cells in healthy people across ages. The use of a sample-barcoded 5' primer and a J-beta primer mix characterized a second PCR of roughly 6 to 11 cycles. One entry per CDR3 protein results from TCRdb running MiXCR on the 5' RACE reads. The sample yields under 1,100,000 distinct CDR3 sequences, under 30% seen once. The same data also contributed to another study, on T cells of mothers and their children. That report adds: cDNA was synthesized from all extracted RNA at approximately 1.5 ug per reaction.

The rearrangement links TRBV10-3 to TRBJ1-2; no clear D gene. Sequenced input: blood. This clonotype originated in a girl aged 2 to 10 in good health. CDR3 region: CAITQGSDYTF. The DNA for the CDR3 is TGTGCCATCACACAAGGGTCGGACTACACCTTC.